This TCR beta chain was found in a study of T-cell memory formation after mild COVID-19. Study-level findings and limits: Among contracting clones, CD4+ were mainly CM/EM and CD8+ enriched in EMRA.

Using its own MiXCR run on the 5' RACE reads, TCRdb lists one record per CDR3 protein. The sample consists of fewer than 350,000 distinct CDR3 sequences, around 8% of them appearing once. There are a few counts of this clonotype. Its antigen is still unknown. This sequence was found in a man between 18 and 35 years old who had mild COVID-19 (a few samples of this study predate the infection). Cell type and time point are not known. Source material: PBMCs or a T cell subset sorted from them (not recorded which).

In DNA form, the CDR3 reads TGTGCCAGCAGCGTAAACCCGGCGGGGGCCGGGGGAGATACGCAGTATTTT. As protein: CASSVNPAGAGGDTQYF. The chain combines TRBV9 with TRBJ2-3, with D tentatively TRBD2 (7 bases). The V and J ends lost 1 base and 5 bases respectively, with 20 bases between them. Germline V gene lookup returns CDR1 SGDLS and CDR2 YYNGEE. The CDR3 spans 17 residues.